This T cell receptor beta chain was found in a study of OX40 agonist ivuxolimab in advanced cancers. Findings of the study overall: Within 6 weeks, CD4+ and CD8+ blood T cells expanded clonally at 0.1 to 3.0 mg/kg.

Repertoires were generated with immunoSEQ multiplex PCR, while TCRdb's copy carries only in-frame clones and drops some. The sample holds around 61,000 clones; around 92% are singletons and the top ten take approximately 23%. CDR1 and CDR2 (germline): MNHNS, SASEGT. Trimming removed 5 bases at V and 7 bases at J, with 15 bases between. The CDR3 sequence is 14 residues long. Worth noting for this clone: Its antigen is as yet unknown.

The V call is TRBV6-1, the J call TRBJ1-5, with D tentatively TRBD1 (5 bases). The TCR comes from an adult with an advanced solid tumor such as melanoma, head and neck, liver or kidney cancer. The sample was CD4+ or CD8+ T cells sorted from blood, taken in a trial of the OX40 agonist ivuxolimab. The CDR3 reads CASSIWGVTQPQHF. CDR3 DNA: TGTGCCAGCAGTATTTGGGGGGTTACGCAGCCCCAGCATTTT.